This is a list of T cell receptor beta chains from one sample in a study of T-cell reconstitution after alpha-beta-depleted transplantation in children. TCRdb re-called the PCR reads with MiXCR, one entry per CDR3 protein. The sample holds more than 450,000 distinct CDR3 sequences, 18% seen once. The sequencing here drew on PBMCs from the stem cell graft donor, taken from the stem cell graft. These receptor sequences come from a human donor who donated a stem cell graft to a child with acute lymphoblastic leukemia. Both conserved end residues are part of each CDR3. Fields, in order: clone size, J gene, D gene, V gene, CDR3 protein, CDR3 DNA. A D gene is named only where the DNA matches it firmly. Expanded clones get a size class; other rows say once, few or many, or leave the size out.

-,TRBJ2-3,-,TRBV2,CASHKFSDTQYF,TGTGCCAGCCATAAATTTTCGGATACGCAGTATTTT
-,TRBJ2-3,TRBD1,TRBV7-6,CASSPQGNPDTQYF,TGTGCCAGCAGCCCACAGGGGAACCCAGATACGCAGTATTTT
-,TRBJ2-1,-,TRBV13,CASSARVTFSEQFF,TGTGCCAGCAGCGCACGAGTGACCTTTTCTGAACAGTTCTTC
few,TRBJ2-5,-,TRBV15,CATSRGVERPTSQYF,TGTGCCACCAGCAGAGGAGTGGAGCGTCCTACCTCCCAGTACTTC
few,TRBJ1-5,-,TRBV20-1,CSAPRDLTHPDPLFNQPQHF,TGCAGTGCTCCTAGGGATTTGACACATCCAGACCCCCTCTTTAATCAGCCCCAGCATTTT
few,TRBJ2-3,-,TRBV12-3/TRBV12-4,CASSPSRSTDTQYF,TGTGCCAGCAGTCCCTCCAGAAGCACAGATACGCAGTATTTT
-,TRBJ1-1,TRBD1,TRBV4-1,CASSQEARDRHTEAFF,TGCGCCAGCAGCCAAGAGGCCCGGGACAGGCACACTGAAGCTTTCTTT
few,TRBJ2-3,-,TRBV7-2,CASSLFATASTDTQYF,TGTGCCAGCAGCTTATTTGCGACGGCTAGCACAGATACGCAGTATTTT
few,TRBJ1-5,-,TRBV4-1,CASSLLTGSNQPQHF,TGCGCCAGCAGCCTATTAACAGGGAGTAATCAGCCCCAGCATTTT
-,TRBJ2-5,TRBD2,TRBV6-8,CASSRALGPGGETQYF,TGTGCCAGCAGCAGGGCCCTTGGACCGGGAGGAGAGACCCAGTACTTC
few,TRBJ1-5,-,TRBV20-1,CSARDFNQPQHF,TGCAGTGCTAGAGATTTCAATCAGCCCCAGCATTTT
-,TRBJ2-1,-,TRBV12-3/TRBV12-4,CASSLDLGEQFF,TGTGCCAGCAGTTTAGATTTGGGTGAGCAGTTCTTC
few,TRBJ2-1,TRBD2,TRBV20-1,CSAGQRELPYNEQFF,TGCAGTGCTGGACAGCGGGAGTTGCCCTACAATGAGCAGTTCTTC
few,TRBJ2-3,TRBD2,TRBV7-9,CASSSLAGTDTQYF,TGTGCCAGCAGCTCCTTAGCGGGAACAGATACGCAGTATTTT
-,TRBJ2-2,TRBD2,TRBV15,CATSRDLAGLAFTGELFF,TGTGCCACCAGCCGAGATTTAGCGGGACTAGCCTTCACCGGGGAGCTGTTTTTT
-,TRBJ2-5,-,TRBV10-2,CASGVGEETQYF,TGCGCCAGCGGTGTAGGGGAAGAGACCCAGTACTTC
few,TRBJ1-3,TRBD1,TRBV7-8,CASSPRTGDGNTIYF,TGTGCCAGCAGCCCCCGGACAGGGGATGGAAACACCATATATTTT
few,TRBJ2-1,-,TRBV19,CASSRQRLYEDEQFF,TGTGCCAGTAGTAGACAGCGGTTATACGAGGATGAGCAGTTCTTC
few,TRBJ1-2,-,TRBV20-1,CSARVPPRGDLVF,TGCAGTGCTAGAGTTCCCCCGCGAGGAGATCTTGTCTTC
-,TRBJ2-7,TRBD2,TRBV5-1,CASSPPLRLAATYEQYF,TGCGCCAGCAGTCCACCTCTACGACTAGCGGCGACCTACGAGCAGTACTTC
-,TRBJ1-2,-,TRBV13,CASSSYYQGLGGYTF,TGTGCCAGCAGCTCTTACTACCAGGGACTTGGTGGCTACACCTTC
-,TRBJ1-1,-,TRBV9,CASSPFRDFGTEAFF,TGTGCCAGCAGCCCCTTCAGGGATTTTGGCACTGAAGCTTTCTTT
few,TRBJ2-2,TRBD2,TRBV4-1,CASSQDLLAGGLWNTGELFF,TGCGCCAGCAGCCAAGATCTCCTAGCGGGAGGGCTGTGGAACACCGGGGAGCTGTTTTTT
few,TRBJ1-6,-,TRBV6-1,CASSRARHNSPLHF,TGTGCCAGCAGCAGGGCACGACATAATTCACCCCTCCACTTT
-,TRBJ2-2,-,TRBV5-1,CASSLVSEITGELFF,TGCGCCAGCAGCTTGGTGTCGGAGATAACCGGGGAGCTGTTTTTT
-,TRBJ1-2,-,TRBV6-4,CASSDGSQGDIRYTF,TGTGCCAGCAGTGACGGTTCGCAGGGTGATATCCGCTACACCTTC
few,TRBJ2-1,TRBD2,TRBV5-1,CASSPTSGRSNEQFF,TGCGCCAGCAGCCCTACTAGCGGGAGGTCTAATGAGCAGTTCTTC
-,TRBJ2-7,-,TRBV6-2/TRBV6-3,CASGAENSYEQYF,TGTGCCAGTGGAGCGGAAAACTCCTACGAGCAGTACTTC
-,TRBJ1-6,-,TRBV20-1,CSAARESSYNSPLHF,TGCAGTGCCGCCCGAGAGAGCTCCTATAATTCACCCCTCCACTTT
few,TRBJ1-1,-,TRBV12-3/TRBV12-4,CASSFSEPSTEAFF,TGTGCCAGCAGTTTTTCAGAGCCCAGCACTGAAGCTTTCTTT
few,TRBJ1-2,TRBD1,TRBV6-5,CASSYAGGGRPLNYGYTF,TGTGCCAGCAGTTACGCAGGGGGGGGCCGTCCCCTTAACTATGGCTACACCTTC
-,TRBJ2-1,-,TRBV14,CASSQEWDEQFF,TGTGCCAGCAGCCAAGAATGGGATGAGCAGTTCTTC
-,TRBJ2-7,-,TRBV14,CASGSVGYEQYF,TGTGCCAGCGGATCCGTCGGCTACGAGCAGTACTTC
-,TRBJ1-2,TRBD1,TRBV27,CASSSATGDYGYTF,TGTGCCAGCAGTTCGGCGACAGGGGACTATGGCTACACCTTC
-,TRBJ2-3,-,TRBV12-3/TRBV12-4,CASTLLLDTQYF,TGTGCCAGCACCCTCCTTTTAGATACGCAGTATTTT
-,TRBJ2-7,-,TRBV9,CASSATSGSYEQYF,TGTGCCAGCAGCGCTACTAGTGGCTCCTACGAGCAGTACTTC
few,TRBJ2-2,-,TRBV20-1,CSARGGSTGELFF,TGCAGTGCTAGGGGGGGATCCACCGGGGAGCTGTTTTTT
-,TRBJ2-1,TRBD2,TRBV27,CASSSSGGAYNEQFF,TGTGCCAGCAGTTCCAGCGGGGGGGCTTACAATGAGCAGTTCTTC
few,TRBJ1-1,TRBD1,TRBV27,CASSLTGWTEAFF,TGTGCCAGCAGTTTGACAGGGTGGACTGAAGCTTTCTTT
-,TRBJ2-3,-,TRBV14,CASSPARFSTDTQYF,TGTGCCAGCAGCCCAGCGCGGTTTAGCACAGATACGCAGTATTTT
-,TRBJ2-7,TRBD1,TRBV27,CASSVRDSLSYEQYF,TGTGCCAGCAGTGTCCGGGACAGTCTATCCTACGAGCAGTACTTC
few,TRBJ2-2,TRBD2,TRBV7-8,CASSPTSGVYTGELFF,TGTGCCAGCAGCCCGACTAGCGGGGTGTACACCGGGGAGCTGTTTTTT
-,TRBJ1-2,-,TRBV27,CASSPLGADYGYTF,TGTGCCAGCAGTCCCCTGGGGGCAGACTATGGCTACACCTTC
-,TRBJ2-3,-,TRBV15,CATSRGPPWAGGTDTQYF,TGTGCCACCAGCAGAGGCCCCCCGTGGGCGGGTGGCACAGATACGCAGTATTTT
-,TRBJ2-7,-,TRBV27,CASSLIGVSYEQYF,TGTGCCAGCAGTTTGATCGGGGTTAGCTACGAGCAGTACTTC
-,TRBJ2-3,-,TRBV30,CAWSVANTDTQYF,TGTGCCTGGAGTGTAGCAAACACAGATACGCAGTATTTT
-,TRBJ2-7,-,TRBV5-1,CASSSAGSGYEQYF,TGCGCCAGCAGCTCGGCGGGAAGCGGCTACGAGCAGTACTTC
-,TRBJ2-1,-,TRBV6-1,CASSRRTQSYNEQFF,TGTGCCAGCAGCCGACGCACCCAGTCCTACAATGAGCAGTTCTTC